This T cell receptor (beta chain) was obtained from a study of radiotherapy plus CTLA-4 blockade in lung cancer. Study findings and constraints: Radiotherapy was combined with ipilimumab, and tumor-derived TCR clones then expanded in blood.

The CDR3 covers 11 residues. From germline, CDR1 is SNHLY and CDR2 FYNNEI. Trimming took 8 bases from V and 6 from J, leaving 7 bases between them. Sequencing was performed with immunoSEQ multiplex PCR; in TCRdb, only in-frame clones are kept and a portion is missing. The profile shows tens of thousands of clones, 70% to 85% of them singletons. In regard to this clone: Its antigen is not known.

The chain has TRBV2 and TRBJ1-4; perhaps TRBD1 as D (5 bases). This receptor was taken from a human donor with non-small cell lung cancer who had a complete response to radiotherapy plus ipilimumab. The specimen comprised peripheral blood, sampled from a patient treated with radiotherapy plus ipilimumab. In DNA form, the CDR3 reads TGTGCCAGCCGAGGGGATGAAAAACTGTTTTTT. It yields the protein CASRGDEKLFF.